This paragraph reports one T cell receptor beta chain. What it binds is unknown. Clones were read by immunoSEQ multiplex PCR, and TCRdb kept only the in-frame ones, dropping some. The profile shows more than 12,000 clones, about 74% of them singletons. Expansion with viral peptide pools was applied to antigen-specific CD4+ T cells by the ViraFEST assay prior to sequencing. Culturing for roughly 9 days preceded CD4+ T cell isolation. According to PCR results, the person was infected with SARS-CoV-2 between March and December 2020. Two doses of BNT162b2 or mRNA-1273 vaccine were administered to participants. Cultures of under 2.5 million PBMC per well contained about 11 IU/ml IL-2 plus 10 ug/ml peptides. The sample originates from a study of vaccination effects on CD4 cells after COVID-19. Study as a whole: Three convalescent patients were sampled after vaccination (early and late). Post-vaccine sample collection fell at a median of 72 days after the second dose.

Findings and limits, study-wide: Clones that were induced by infection or by vaccine showed marked contraction late after vaccination.

The germline V and J ends were trimmed by 3 bases and 8 bases, with 13 bases remaining between them. This CDR3 is built from 14 residues. Germline lookup yields CDR1 SGHDN and CDR2 FVKESK. This rearrangement joins TRBV14 to TRBJ1-4; D not resolved. This material consisted of CD4+ T cells from PBMCs cultured with HCoV-NL63 spike peptides, taken after COVID-19 vaccination. The source is a human donor who had a prior SARS-CoV-2 infection. Here the CDR3 reads CASSQRRLGEKLFF. CDR3 coding DNA: TGTGCCAGCAGCCAGCGACGGTTGGGCGAAAAACTGTTTTTT.